The 14 T cell receptor beta chains listed next were all sequenced from one sample in a study of OX40 agonist ivuxolimab in advanced cancers. Measured with immunoSEQ multiplex PCR; TCRdb has only the in-frame clones, and not every one. The sample lists about 54,000 clones; 70% to 90% were seen once. The source material was CD4+ or CD8+ T cells sorted from blood, sampled in a trial of the OX40 agonist ivuxolimab. These receptors all come from an adult with an advanced solid tumor such as melanoma, head and neck, liver or kidney cancer.

The chain joins TRBV4-1 to TRBJ2-1, with D possibly being TRBD1 or TRBD2 (6 bases each). V was clipped by 3 bases and J by 0 bases, with 12 bases between them. The CDR3 runs 16 residues. The germline V gene encodes CDR1 MGHRA and CDR2 YSYEKL. For the CDR3, the DNA is TGCGCCAGCAGCCAGGGGGCGGGGAGCTCCTACAATGAGCAGTTCTTC. Protein product: CASSQGAGSSYNEQFF.

The rearrangement uses TRBV5-8 and TRBJ2-1, with TRBD2 matching 8 bases. The CDR3 covers 16 residues. The germline V gene has CDR1 SGHTS and CDR2 YDEGEE. The V gene end was trimmed by 2 bases and the J gene end by 4 bases; junction bases not matched to a gene: 8. The CDR3, as DNA: TGTGCCAGCAGCTTCTCGGGAGGGGCGGAATACAATGAGCAGTTCTTC. Translation: CASSFSGGAEYNEQFF.

The rearrangement links TRBV11-2 to TRBJ2-3; D not resolved. Trimming cost V 9 bases and J 6 bases, with 13 bases left between them. CDR1 is SGHAT and CDR2 is FQNNGV in the germline V gene. This CDR3 has 12 residues. The CDR3 here is CASRIRTDTQYF. The CDR3 coding sequence is TGTGCCAGTCGAATTCGAACGGATACGCAGTATTTT.

The chain joins TRBV19 to TRBJ2-1; a weak D match, TRBD2 (5 bases). V lost 3 bases, J lost 6 bases, and 9 bases lay in between. From germline, CDR1 is LNHDA and CDR2 SQIVND (reference sequence). This CDR3 contains 13 residues. CDR3 coding DNA: TGTGCCAGTAGTATCACTGGGAGCAATGAGCAGTTCTTC. It encodes CASSITGSNEQFF.

V and J are TRBV7-8 and TRBJ1-1, with TRBD1 matching 9 bases. The germline V gene has CDR1 SGHVS and CDR2 FQNEAQ. Trimming removed 4 bases from V and 7 bases from J; junction bases left unmatched: 4. CDR3 length: 13 amino acids. CDR3 loop: CASSSGTGIEAFF. The CDR3 DNA follows: TGTGCCAGCAGCTCCGGGACAGGGATTGAAGCTTTCTTT.

V and J are TRBV28 and TRBJ1-1; D gene ambiguous. Germline V gene lookup returns CDR1 MDHEN and CDR2 SYDVKM. Trimming stripped 3 bases from V and 4 bases from J, with 18 bases between. The CDR3 covers 16 residues. CDR3 coding DNA: TGTGCCAGCAGTTTTTTAACGGCAGGAGGGATCACTGAAGCTTTCTTT. This sequence encodes CASSFLTAGGITEAFF.

This chain uses TRBV5-4 with TRBJ2-6, with D perhaps being TRBD1 or TRBD2 (5 bases each). Looked up from germline, CDR1 is SGHNT and CDR2 is YYREEE (reference sequence). V was pared by 1 base and J by 2 bases, with 13 bases between. There are 17 residues in the CDR3. CDR3 sequence: CASSLKGRVAGANVLTF. CDR3 nucleotide sequence: TGTGCCAGCAGCTTGAAGGGACGGGTGGCTGGGGCCAACGTCCTGACTTTC.

The chain uses TRBV5-6 and TRBJ1-1; 7 bases line up with TRBD1. V was pared by 0 bases and J by 5 bases, with 7 bases of the junction left unmatched. The CDR3 sequence is 15 residues long. The V gene's germline CDR1 is SGHDT and CDR2 YYEEEE. CDR3 loop: CASSLGRGHGTEAFF. CDR3 DNA sequence: TGTGCCAGCAGCTTGGGGAGGGGGCATGGGACTGAAGCTTTCTTT.

The genes are TRBV11-2 and TRBJ2-3, with 9 bases identical to TRBD2. Trimming removed 7 bases from V and 4 bases from J; junction bases left unmatched: 6. Germline V lookup: CDR1 SGHAT, CDR2 FQNNGV. The CDR3 extends over 14 amino acids. As DNA, the CDR3 is TGTGCCAGCAAGGGACTAGCTTTTGCAGATACGCAGTATTTT. This sequence encodes CASKGLAFADTQYF. Using reference TRBV11-2 and TRBJ2-3 for the parts outside the CDR3, the full variable domain is EAGVAQSPRYKIIEKRQSVAFWCNPISGHATLYWYQQILGQGPKLLIQFQNNGVVDDSQLPKDRFSAERLKGVDSTLKIQPAKLEDSAVYLCASKGLAFADTQYFGPGTRLTVL.

V gene TRBV5-1 combines with J gene TRBJ2-2, with D tentatively TRBD2 (6 bases). This CDR3 comprises 15 residues. CDR1 is SGHRS and CDR2 is YFSETQ in the germline V gene. The V gene lost 6 bases and the J gene lost 0 bases, with 12 bases spanning the gap. CDR3 coding DNA: TGCGCCAGCACCAGGGACTTCGCGAACACCGGGGAGCTGTTTTTT. It yields the protein CASTRDFANTGELFF.

The gene calls are TRBV7-2 and TRBJ1-6; weak D call: TRBD1 (6 bases). V dropped 3 bases and J dropped 7 bases, with 13 bases sitting between them. Germline CDR1 reads SGHTA; CDR2 reads FQGNSA. The CDR3 length is 15 residues. CDR3 coding DNA: TGTGCCAGCAGCTTGCGGGGGGCAGGGAATTCACCCCTCCACTTT. Protein sequence: CASSLRGAGNSPLHF.

The chain couples TRBV5-1 to TRBJ1-1; D is undetermined. CDR1 SGHRS and CDR2 YFSETQ come from the germline V gene. The CDR3 consists of 12 residues. Trimming removed 8 bases at V and 1 base at J, with 9 bases between. DNA of the CDR3: TGCGCCAGTACGGAAGGGAACACTGAAGCTTTCTTT. This gives the protein CASTEGNTEAFF.

The J gene is TRBJ1-2, the V gene TRBV6-6; TRBD1 matches at 9 bases. The V and J ends lost 7 bases and 7 bases, in that order; junction bases with no gene match: 10. This CDR3 spans 14 amino acids. Germline lookup yields CDR1 MNHNY and CDR2 SVGAGI (reference sequence). CDR3: CASKEIQGAPGYTF. The CDR3 DNA reads as TGTGCCAGCAAAGAAATACAGGGGGCGCCTGGCTACACCTTC.

V and J are TRBV5-1 and TRBJ2-1; D remains ambiguous. Trimming cost V 0 bases and J 0 bases, with 10 bases left between them. Germline V lookup: CDR1 SGHRS, CDR2 YFSETQ. The CDR3 covers 16 residues. The CDR3 region is CASSLEGRSSYNEQFF. DNA of the CDR3: TGCGCCAGCAGCTTGGAAGGAAGAAGCTCCTACAATGAGCAGTTCTTC.